The T cell receptor beta chain under discussion was sequenced for a study of monozygotic twins with inflammatory bowel disease. As regards this clonotype: Its antigen is unidentified.

This CDR3 is 13 amino acids long. From germline, CDR1 is LNHNV and CDR2 YYDKDF (reference sequence). Study-wide findings and caveats: Healthy twins shared more clonotypes with others than IBD patients, most markedly active ones.

Reanalyzing the 5' RACE reads, TCRdb keeps one entry per CDR3 protein, without DNA. This sample's table reports about 440,000 distinct CDR3 sequences. Material for sequencing was blood. This TCR derives from a human donor with ulcerative colitis or Crohn's disease, or a healthy co-twin of an affected twin (not recorded which). The V call is TRBV15, the J call TRBJ2-7. The CDR3 sequence is CATSRDRPYEQYF.